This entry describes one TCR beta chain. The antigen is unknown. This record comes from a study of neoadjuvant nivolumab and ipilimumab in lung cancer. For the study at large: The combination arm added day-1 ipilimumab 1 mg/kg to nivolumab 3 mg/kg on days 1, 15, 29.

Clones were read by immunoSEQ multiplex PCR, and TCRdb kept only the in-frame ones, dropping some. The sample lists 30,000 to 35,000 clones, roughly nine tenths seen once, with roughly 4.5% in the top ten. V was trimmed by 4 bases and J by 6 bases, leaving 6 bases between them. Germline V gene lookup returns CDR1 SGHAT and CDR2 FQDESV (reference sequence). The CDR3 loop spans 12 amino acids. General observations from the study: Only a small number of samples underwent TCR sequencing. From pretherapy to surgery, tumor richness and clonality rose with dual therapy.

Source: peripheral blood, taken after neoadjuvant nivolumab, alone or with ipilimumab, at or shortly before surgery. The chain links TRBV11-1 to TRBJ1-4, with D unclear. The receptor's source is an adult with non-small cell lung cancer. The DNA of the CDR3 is TGTGCCAGCAGCTCCTTGGATGAAAAACTGTTTTTT. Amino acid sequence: CASSSLDEKLFF.